These 25 T cell receptor beta chains were sequenced from one sample in a study of shared clonotypes between healthy human individuals. Clones were sequenced by immunoSEQ multiplex PCR, and TCRdb holds only the in-frame ones, with some missing. The repertoire includes 2 million to 2.5 million clones, approximately 96% of them detected once, and 0.1% to 0.15% sits in the top ten. The source material was naive CD4+ T cells sorted from blood. Described subset: CD45RA+ positively selected. The receptors here all came from a man aged 18 to 35 in good health.

The chain has TRBV30 and TRBJ2-5; no reliable D call. V shed 0 bases and J shed 4 bases, with 15 bases lying between them. The CDR3 has 15 amino acids. Germline V gene data show CDR1 as GTSNPN and CDR2 as SVGIG (reference sequence). CDR3 sequence (DNA): TGTGCCTGGAGTGTACCTTGGGGTCGGTCAGAGACCCAGTACTTC. This encodes CAWSVPWGRSETQYF. The whole variable domain, filled in from reference TRBV30 and TRBJ2-5, reads SQTIHQWPATLVQPVGSPLSLECTVEGTSNPNLYWYRQAAGRGLQLLFYSVGIGQISSEVPQNLSASRPQDRQFILSSKKLLLSDSGFYLCAWSVPWGRSETQYFGPGTRLLVL.

The rearrangement joins TRBV19 to TRBJ1-5, with D hard to call. The V end was cut by 11 bases, the J end by 2 bases, with 13 bases between. Germline V lookup: CDR1 LNHDA, CDR2 SQIVND (reference sequence). CDR3 size: 13 residues. CDR3 region: CASTVGGNQPQHF. CDR3 nucleotide sequence: TGTGCCTCAACAGTTGGGGGCAATCAGCCCCAGCATTTT.

On this clone: This sample also contains other DNA sequences that code for the same CDR3. This sequence joins TRBV5-1 and TRBJ1-3; 7 bases line up with TRBD1. The germline gives CDR1 SGHRS, CDR2 YFSETQ. The CDR3 consists of 15 residues. The J segment lost 0 bases and the V segment lost 4 bases, leaving 4 bases of the junction unmatched. CDR3 coding DNA: TGCGCCAGCAGCCCAGGGACAGCCTCTGGAAACACCATATATTTT. This gives the protein CASSPGTASGNTIYF.

Comment on this clone: Other DNA sequences in the same sample also yield this CDR3. The rearrangement uses TRBV19 and TRBJ1-5; TRBD1 matches 8 bases. Germline V lookup: CDR1 LNHDA, CDR2 SQIVND (reference sequence). The CDR3 loop spans 13 amino acids. V lost 6 bases to trimming and J lost 4 bases; unmatched junction nucleotides: 2. The CDR3: CASSRDRNQPQHF. The CDR3 nucleotides are TGTGCCAGTAGCAGGGACAGGAATCAGCCCCAGCATTTT.

The gene calls are TRBV27 and TRBJ2-5, with no clear D. V gave up 3 bases and J gave up 0 bases, with 5 bases separating them. CDR3 size: 13 residues. The germline CDR1 and CDR2 sequences are MNHEY and SMNVEV (reference sequence). The CDR3 is CASSFRHQETQYF. DNA of the CDR3: TGTGCCAGCAGTTTCAGACACCAAGAGACCCAGTACTTC.

Remarks on this clone: This sample also contains other DNA sequences that code for the same CDR3. The rearrangement joins TRBV20-1 to TRBJ2-3; D ambiguous. The ends were cut back, 3 bases at V and 5 bases at J, with 3 bases in the middle. Germline V gives CDR1 DFQATT, CDR2 SNEGSKA (reference sequence). The CDR3 totals 10 residues. The DNA of the CDR3 is TGCAGTGCTAGTCGAGATACGCAGTATTTT. This translates into CSASRDTQYF.

This chain links TRBV10-1 with TRBJ1-5; 10 bases align to TRBD1. This CDR3 contains 15 residues. Germline lookup yields CDR1 WNHNN and CDR2 SYGVQD (reference sequence). The V segment lost 8 bases and the J segment 0 bases; nucleotides outside the gene matches: 4. CDR3 amino acids: CASGGTGDSNQPQHF. The CDR3 bases are TGCGCCAGCGGAGGGACAGGGGATAGCAATCAGCCCCAGCATTTT.

In this sample, this clone turned up a few times. The J gene is TRBJ1-5, the V gene TRBV6-5; 8 nucleotides line up with TRBD1. This CDR3 has 15 residues. Germline loops: CDR1 MNHEY, CDR2 SVGAGI. V lost 6 bases and J lost 5; bases outside the gene matches: 9. The CDR3 DNA reads as TGTGCCAGCAGGTCTACAGGGGGATGGCATCAGCCCCAGCATTTT. It translates to CASRSTGGWHQPQHF.

This rearrangement joins TRBV6-1 to TRBJ1-1; D unclear. Germline CDR1 and CDR2: MNHNS and SASEGT. CDR3 length: 13 residues. The V gene lost 6 bases and the J gene lost 3 bases, with 11 bases spanning the gap. The chain's CDR3 is CASRPVRDTEAFF. The CDR3 nucleotides read TGTGCCAGCAGGCCCGTTCGGGACACTGAAGCTTTCTTT.

The chain combines TRBV6-1 with TRBJ2-1; 8 nucleotides agree with TRBD1. The germline CDR1 and CDR2 sequences are MNHNS and SASEGT. This CDR3 has 16 amino acids. V lost 4 bases, J lost 1 base, and 6 bases stayed unmatched. The CDR3 DNA reads as TGTGCCAGCAGTGCCGGAACAGGGGGTTCCTACAATGAGCAGTTCTTC. Its protein is CASSAGTGGSYNEQFF.

The CDR3 DNA is TGTGCCAGCAGACTACTGATGGAGAACACTGAAGCTTTCTTT. This codes for CASRLLMENTEAFF. V and J are TRBV6-6 and TRBJ1-1; D gene unclear. CDR1 is MNHNY, CDR2 SVGAGI, per germline (reference sequence). V was trimmed by 6 bases and J by 1 base, leaving 12 bases between them. The CDR3 is made up of 14 amino acids.

This clone is a singleton in its sample. The chain links TRBV25-1 to TRBJ2-2; D is unclear. This CDR3 spans 15 amino acids. The germline gives CDR1 MGHDK, CDR2 SYGVNS. V lost 7 bases and J 6 bases, leaving 18 bases between the germline ends. CDR3 amino acids: CASTPATQIAGELFF. As DNA, the CDR3 is TGTGCCAGCACTCCGGCAACACAGATCGCCGGGGAGCTGTTTTTT.

The chain combines TRBV30 with TRBJ2-5, with TRBD1 matching 9 bases. The junction had 5 bases not matched to a gene; V was cut back by 1 base and J by 5 bases. This CDR3 region has 14 residues. Germline V gene lookup returns CDR1 GTSNPN and CDR2 SVGIG (reference sequence). The CDR3 loop reads CAWSGGQGMETQYF. CDR3 bases: TGTGCCTGGAGTGGGGGACAGGGAATGGAGACCCAGTACTTC.

The V gene is TRBV7-2, the J gene TRBJ2-7, with D unclear. The ends were cut back, 6 bases at V and 0 bases at J, with 12 bases in the middle. The CDR3 runs 14 residues. Germline-derived CDR1 and CDR2 are SGHTA and FQGNSA. This CDR3 reads CASRPGVASYEQYF. As DNA, the CDR3 is TGTGCCAGCAGGCCGGGTGTTGCCTCCTACGAGCAGTACTTC.

This clone was counted between two and nine times. V usage is TRBV19 and J usage is TRBJ1-2, with 7 bases matching TRBD1. Germline V gives CDR1 LNHDA, CDR2 SQIVND (reference sequence). After removal of 1 base from V and 0 bases from J, the junction contained 5 bases not matched to a gene. This CDR3 has 16 amino acids. The CDR3 here is CASSIGGQSTNYGYTF. For the CDR3, the DNA is TGTGCCAGTAGTATAGGGGGACAGAGTACTAACTATGGCTACACCTTC.

The chain recombines TRBV11-1 with TRBJ1-2; TRBD1 is a possible D gene (6 bases). Germline loops: CDR1 SGHAT, CDR2 FQDESV (reference sequence). The CDR3 totals 14 residues. The V end lost 1 base, the J end lost 8 bases, and 14 bases lay between the germline ends. CDR3 region: CASSLEAGAKGYTF. As DNA, the CDR3 is TGTGCCAGCAGCTTAGAGGCGGGGGCTAAAGGCTACACCTTC.

This chain uses TRBV27 with TRBJ1-2, with 8 nucleotides matching TRBD1. V lost 4 bases, J lost 8 bases, and 6 bases stayed unmatched. Germline V gives CDR1 MNHEY, CDR2 SMNVEV (reference sequence). This CDR3 contains 13 residues. Here the CDR3 reads CASSSDRGVGYTF. The CDR3 DNA reads TGTGCCAGCAGTTCCGACAGGGGAGTCGGCTACACCTTC.

V usage is TRBV6-1 and J usage is TRBJ2-7, with 10 bases aligning to TRBD2. The CDR3 is made up of 14 amino acids. With V trimmed by 6 bases and J by 3 bases, 5 bases remained unmatched. CDR1 and CDR2 from the germline V gene are MNHNS and SASEGT. CDR3 loop: CASSPGTSVYEQYF. CDR3 coding DNA: TGTGCCAGCAGCCCGGGGACTAGCGTCTACGAGCAGTACTTC.

The chain employs TRBV29-1 and TRBJ2-5; D possibly matches TRBD1 or TRBD2 (5 bases each). Germline assignment: CDR1 SQVTM and CDR2 ANQGSEA. The CDR3 consists of 13 residues. The V end lost 7 bases, the J end lost 1 base, and 13 bases lay between the germline ends. CDR3 DNA: TGCAGCGGTCAGCTTGGGGGCCAAGAGACCCAGTACTTC. This translates into CSGQLGGQETQYF.

J is TRBJ2-7 and V is TRBV12-5; 13 bases are a match to TRBD2. The V and J ends lost 5 bases and 3 bases, in that order; junction bases with no gene match: 7. CDR1 and CDR2 (germline): LGHNT, FRNRAP. CDR3 length equals 16 residues. The CDR3 DNA follows: TGTGCTAGTGGTCCTGGACTAGCGGGGGTATTCTACGAGCAGTACTTC. Its translation is CASGPGLAGVFYEQYF. The variable domain in full, with the rest retrieved from reference TRBV12-5 and TRBJ2-7, is DARVTQTPRHKVTEMGQEVTMRCQPILGHNTVFWYRQTMMQGLELLAYFRNRAPLDDSGMPKDRFSAEMPDATLATLKIQPSEPRDSAVYFCASGPGLAGVFYEQYFGPGTRLTVT.

This clone showed up just once. This sequence joins TRBV5-6 and TRBJ1-1, with 7 bases identical to TRBD1. This CDR3 contains 18 residues. After removal of 4 bases from V and 0 bases from J, the junction contained 15 bases not matched to a gene. From germline, CDR1 is SGHDT and CDR2 YYEEEE. The chain's CDR3 is CASSLRRGRAFMNTEAFF. The DNA of the CDR3 is TGTGCCAGCAGCCTGAGGAGGGGGCGAGCCTTTATGAACACTGAAGCTTTCTTT.

V and J are TRBV30 and TRBJ2-6; D unresolved. Germline V gene sequence: CDR1 GTSNPN, CDR2 SVGIG (reference sequence). The CDR3 runs 16 residues. V dropped 2 bases and J dropped 2 bases, with 13 bases sitting between them. In nucleotides, the CDR3 is TGTGCCTGGAGTAATATGGGAAGTCCTGGGGCCAACGTCCTGACTTTC. Protein sequence: CAWSNMGSPGANVLTF.

With regard to this clone: Other DNA sequences in the sample encode the same CDR3. The chain couples TRBV5-5 to TRBJ1-5; TRBD1 aligns across 7 bases. The V segment lost 0 bases and the J segment 6 bases; nucleotides outside the gene matches: 3. Germline lookup yields CDR1 SGHKS and CDR2 YYEKEE (reference sequence). This CDR3 comprises 14 residues. CDR3 nucleotide sequence: TGTGCCAGCAGCTTGGAAGGGGGCGGTCAGCCCCAGCATTTT. It is translated as CASSLEGGGQPQHF.

The chain carries TRBV7-9 and TRBJ2-7, with D perhaps TRBD1 or TRBD2 (5 bases each). The CDR3 covers 14 residues. Germline V lookup: CDR1 SEHNR, CDR2 FQNEAQ (reference sequence). Trimming cost V 4 bases and J 3 bases, with 13 bases left between them. This CDR3 reads CASSSGAGRYEQYF. The CDR3 DNA reads TGTGCCAGCAGCTCTGGGGCGGGCCGCTACGAGCAGTACTTC.

About this clone itself: This specimen includes other DNA sequences encoding the same CDR3. The CDR3 sequence is CASSLEAGGSYEQYF. CDR3 DNA sequence: TGTGCCAGCAGCTTAGAGGCGGGGGGATCCTACGAGCAGTACTTC. The chain is built from TRBV11-2 and TRBJ2-7, with 8 bases that match TRBD2. Trimming cost V 0 bases and J 1 base; bases outside gene matches: 2. Germline loops: CDR1 SGHAT, CDR2 FQNNGV. The CDR3 covers 15 residues.